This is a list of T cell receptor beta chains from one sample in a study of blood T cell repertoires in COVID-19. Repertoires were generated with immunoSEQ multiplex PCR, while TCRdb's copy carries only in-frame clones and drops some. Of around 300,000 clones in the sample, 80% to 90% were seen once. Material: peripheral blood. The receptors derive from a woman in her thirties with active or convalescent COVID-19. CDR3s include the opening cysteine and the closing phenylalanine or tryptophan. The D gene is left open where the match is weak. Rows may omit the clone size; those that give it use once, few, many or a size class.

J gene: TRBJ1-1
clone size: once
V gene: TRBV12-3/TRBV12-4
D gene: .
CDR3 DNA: TGTGCCAGCAGTTTAAGGGGGAACACTGAAGCTTTCTTT
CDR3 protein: CASSLRGNTEAFF

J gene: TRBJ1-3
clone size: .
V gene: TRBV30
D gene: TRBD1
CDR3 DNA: TGTGCCTGGAGTGCGCGACAGGGGCCTGGAAACACCATATATTTT
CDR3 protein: CAWSARQGPGNTIYF

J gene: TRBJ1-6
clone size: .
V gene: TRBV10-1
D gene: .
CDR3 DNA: TGCGCCAGCAGTCGACAGCATAATTCACCCCTCCACTTT
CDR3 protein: CASSRQHNSPLHF

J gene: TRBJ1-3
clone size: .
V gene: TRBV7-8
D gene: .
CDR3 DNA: TGTGCCAGCAGCGTACATGGAAACACCATATATTTT
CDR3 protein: CASSVHGNTIYF

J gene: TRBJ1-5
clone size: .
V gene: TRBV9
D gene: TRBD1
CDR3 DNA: TGTGCCAGCAGCGCGTCGGCGAGAAGGGGGCTCCCTACAAATCAGCCCCAGCATTTT
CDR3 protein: CASSASARRGLPTNQPQHF

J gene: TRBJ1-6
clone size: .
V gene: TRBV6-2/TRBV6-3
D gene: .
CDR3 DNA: TGTGCCAGCAGTTCGGGGGGTAATTCACCCCTCCACTTT
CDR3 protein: CASSSGGNSPLHF

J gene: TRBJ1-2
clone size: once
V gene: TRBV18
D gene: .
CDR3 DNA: TGTGCCAGCTCACCAGACATGACCTATGGCTACACCTTC
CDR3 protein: CASSPDMTYGYTF

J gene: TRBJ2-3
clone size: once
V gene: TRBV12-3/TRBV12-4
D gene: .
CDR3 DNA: TGTGCCAGCAGTTTGCAGGGAGATACGCAGTATTTT
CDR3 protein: CASSLQGDTQYF

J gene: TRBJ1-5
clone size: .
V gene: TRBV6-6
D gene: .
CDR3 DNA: TGTGCCAGCAGTTACTCGTCCAGGGTTGGTGATCAGCCCCAGCATTTT
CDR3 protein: CASSYSSRVGDQPQHF

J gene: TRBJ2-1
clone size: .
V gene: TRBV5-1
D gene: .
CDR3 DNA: TGCGCCAGCAGCTCGGGGACTGGGCACTACAATGAGCAGTTCTTC
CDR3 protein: CASSSGTGHYNEQFF

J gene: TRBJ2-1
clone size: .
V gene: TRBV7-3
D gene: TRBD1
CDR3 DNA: TGTGCCAGCAGCTCTGACAGGGGCTCCTACAATGAGCAGTTCTTC
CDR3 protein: CASSSDRGSYNEQFF

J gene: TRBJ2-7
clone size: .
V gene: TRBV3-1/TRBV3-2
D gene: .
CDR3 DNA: TGTGCCAGCAGCCCTAGAACGACCGAGCAGTACTTC
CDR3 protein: CASSPRTTEQYF

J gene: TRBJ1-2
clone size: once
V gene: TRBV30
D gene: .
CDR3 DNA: TGTGCCTGGAGTGGGGGGGAAGATGGCTACACCTTC
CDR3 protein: CAWSGGEDGYTF

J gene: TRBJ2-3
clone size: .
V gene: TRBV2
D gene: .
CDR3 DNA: TGTGCCAGCAGTGAAGTCACTCTCACCCTCACAGATACGCAGTATTTT
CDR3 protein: CASSEVTLTLTDTQYF

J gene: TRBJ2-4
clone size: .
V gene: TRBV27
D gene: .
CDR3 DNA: TGTGCCACCAAGCCCAGGGTGTCAAGGGTTCAGTACTTC
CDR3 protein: CATKPRVSRVQYF

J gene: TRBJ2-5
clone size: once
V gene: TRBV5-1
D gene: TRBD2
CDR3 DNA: TGCGCCAGCAGCTTCCAAGGGAGCGGGGAGGAGACCCAGTACTTC
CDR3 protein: CASSFQGSGEETQYF

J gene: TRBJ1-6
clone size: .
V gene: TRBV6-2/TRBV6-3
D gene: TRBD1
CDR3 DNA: TGTGCCAGCAGTTCACAGGGGGATTCACCCCTCCACTTT
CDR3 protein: CASSSQGDSPLHF

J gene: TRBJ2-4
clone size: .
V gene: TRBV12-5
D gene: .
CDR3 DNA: TGTGCTAGTGGTTTGATGGAGGGAGGCAATTCGACCAAAAACATTCAGTACTTC
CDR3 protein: CASGLMEGGNSTKNIQYF

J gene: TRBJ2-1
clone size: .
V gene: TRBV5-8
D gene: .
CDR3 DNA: TGTGCCAGCAGCCCCCTATTAACCTACAATGAGCAGTTCTTC
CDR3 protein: CASSPLLTYNEQFF

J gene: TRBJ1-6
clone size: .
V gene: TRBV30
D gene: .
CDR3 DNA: TGTGCCTGCCTAAGCTCCTATAATTCACCCCTCCACTTT
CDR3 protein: CACLSSYNSPLHF

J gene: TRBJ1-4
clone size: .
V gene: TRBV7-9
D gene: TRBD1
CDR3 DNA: TGTGCCAGCAGCAGACAGGGGGGGAATGAAAAACTGTTTTTT
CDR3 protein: CASSRQGGNEKLFF

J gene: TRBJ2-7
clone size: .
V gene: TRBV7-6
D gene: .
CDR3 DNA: TGTGCCAGCAGCTTAGCGGGGGGGCACTACGAGCAGTACTTC
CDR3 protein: CASSLAGGHYEQYF

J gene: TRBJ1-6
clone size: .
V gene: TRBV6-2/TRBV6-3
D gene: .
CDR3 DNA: TGTGCCAGCAGTTCGGGGATACGCTCCTATAATTCACCCCTCCACTTT
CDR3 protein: CASSSGIRSYNSPLHF

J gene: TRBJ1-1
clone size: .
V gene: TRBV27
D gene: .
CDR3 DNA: TGTGCCAGCAGTTTTGGGGGGAGCGGGGAGAGAGCTTTCTTT
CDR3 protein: CASSFGGSGERAFF

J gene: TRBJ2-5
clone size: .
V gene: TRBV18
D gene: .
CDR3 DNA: TGTGCCAGCTCACCCCCCGGATTAGGGGGTATGCTAGAGACCCAGTACTTC
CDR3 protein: CASSPPGLGGMLETQYF

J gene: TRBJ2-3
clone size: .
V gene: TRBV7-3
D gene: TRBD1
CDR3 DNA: TGTGCCAGCAGCCTGGGGACAGGGCGCACAGATACGCAGTATTTT
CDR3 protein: CASSLGTGRTDTQYF

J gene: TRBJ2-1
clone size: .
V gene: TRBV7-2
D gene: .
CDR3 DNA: TGTGCCAGCAGCTTAGGCAAGAGGGAAACCAATGAGCAGTTCTTC
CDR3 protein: CASSLGKRETNEQFF

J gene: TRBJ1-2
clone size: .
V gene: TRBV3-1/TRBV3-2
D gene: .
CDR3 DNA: TGTGCCAGCAGCCAACCGACAGGCGGCGGAGGATCGGTGCGGGGCTACACCTTC
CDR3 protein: CASSQPTGGGGSVRGYTF

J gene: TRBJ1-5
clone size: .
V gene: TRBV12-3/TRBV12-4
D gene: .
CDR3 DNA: TGTGCCAGCAGCTTCAATCAGCCCCAGCATTTT
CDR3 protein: CASSFNQPQHF

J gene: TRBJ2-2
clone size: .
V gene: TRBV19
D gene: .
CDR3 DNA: TGTGCCAGTAGTAACGGGGTAACCTACACCGGGGAGCTGTTTTTT
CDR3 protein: CASSNGVTYTGELFF

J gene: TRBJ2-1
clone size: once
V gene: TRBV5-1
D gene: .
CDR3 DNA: TGCGCCAGCAGCTTATCAGGGACATCTTACAATGAGCAGTTCTTC
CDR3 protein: CASSLSGTSYNEQFF

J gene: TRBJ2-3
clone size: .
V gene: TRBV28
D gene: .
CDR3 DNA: TGTGCCAGCACTACGAGGGATACGCAGTATTTT
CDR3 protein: CASTTRDTQYF

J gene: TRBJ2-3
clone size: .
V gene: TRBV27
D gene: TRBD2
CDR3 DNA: TGTGCCAGCAGTTTCAGTAGCGGGGGGGTCACCTATACGCAGTATTTT
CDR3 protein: CASSFSSGGVTYTQYF

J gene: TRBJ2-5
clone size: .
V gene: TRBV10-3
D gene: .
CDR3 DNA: TGTGCCATCAGTGATAGGGGGAAGGGAGAGACCCAGTACTTC
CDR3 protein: CAISDRGKGETQYF